These 28 T cell receptor beta chains were sequenced from one sample in a study of blood T cells in healthy people across ages (dated by TCRdb to the mid-2010s). Library preparation used 5' RACE. For sequencing, an Illumina HiSeq 2500 was employed. A second PCR of about 7 to 12 cycles was run with a J-beta primer mix and a sample-barcoded 5' primer. TCRdb trimmed the raw reads at Q25, called clones with MiXCR and kept productive beta chains. Rows merge per CDR3 protein into single entries with the most common DNA and genes. This sample gives 1.5 million to 2 million distinct CDR3 sequences in total; 25% to 30% of them show up just once. 7% to 9% of the sample goes to the ten largest clones. What was sequenced was blood. The receptors derive from a woman in her 30s in good health.

The rearrangement joins TRBV20-1 to TRBJ1-3; D might be TRBD1 (5 bases). With 3 bases removed from V and 3 bases from J, the gap between germline ends came to 9 bases. Germline V gene lookup returns CDR1 DFQATT and CDR2 SNEGSKA (reference sequence). The CDR3 loop spans 13 amino acids. The CDR3 DNA follows: TGCAGTGCTAGCTCTGACAGTGGAAACACCATATATTTT. This encodes CSASSDSGNTIYF.

This clonotype was found once. The chain uses TRBV28 and TRBJ1-2; the D gene is possibly TRBD1 (5 bases). CDR1 is MDHEN, CDR2 SYDVKM, per germline. This CDR3 has 13 amino acids. V was pared by 7 bases and J by 8 bases, with 17 bases between. DNA for the CDR3: TGTGCCAGCACATCAAGGTCTAGGGGAGGCTACACCTTC. Protein sequence: CASTSRSRGGYTF.

This clonotype appeared many times. The chain recombines TRBV7-2 with TRBJ2-5, with a weak D call TRBD2 (5 bases). The CDR3 sequence is 12 residues long. V lost 5 bases to trimming and J lost 5 bases, with 9 bases between them. CDR1 and CDR2 from the germline V gene are SGHTA and FQGNSA. CDR3 sequence (DNA): TGTGCCAGCAGCCGAAGAGGGGAGACCCAGTACTTC. Its translation: CASSRRGETQYF.

This clonotype was observed at least ten times. The chain couples TRBV7-9 to TRBJ2-7; D is ambiguous. V dropped 5 bases and J dropped 2 bases, with 16 bases sitting between them. This CDR3 has 15 amino acids. Germline V gene lookup returns CDR1 SEHNR and CDR2 FQNEAQ (reference sequence). The DNA for the CDR3 is TGTGCCAGCAGCAACCTAAGGACGCCTACCTACGAGCAGTACTTC. Its translation: CASSNLRTPTYEQYF.

The CDR3 DNA follows: TGTGCCAGCAGCCCCACGAGGCTCCGTGGCTACAATGAGCAGTTCTTC. Residues: CASSPTRLRGYNEQFF. The V and J genes are TRBV5-5 and TRBJ2-1; D gene ambiguous. Germline CDR1 reads SGHKS; CDR2 reads YYEKEE (reference sequence). V lost 4 bases, J lost 3 bases, and 17 bases lay in between. CDR3 length: 16 residues.

This clonotype appeared a few times. This chain uses TRBV5-1 with TRBJ1-1; TRBD1 matches 7 bases. Trimming took 4 bases from V and 6 from J; bases not matched to a gene: 3. The CDR3 runs 12 residues. Germline-derived CDR1 and CDR2 are SGHRS and YFSETQ. The CDR3 spells CASSVQGSEAFF. The CDR3 bases are TGCGCCAGCAGCGTACAGGGGTCTGAAGCTTTCTTT.

This clonotype was seen a few times. This chain connects TRBV5-1 to TRBJ1-5; TRBD1 might be the D (6 bases). Germline-derived CDR1 and CDR2 are SGHRS and YFSETQ. CDR3 length: 14 residues. V dropped 4 bases and J dropped 6 bases, with 14 bases sitting between them. The chain's CDR3 is CASSRDGGRQPQHF. The CDR3 nucleotides read TGCGCCAGCAGCCGCGACGGGGGCCGTCAGCCCCAGCATTTT.

This clonotype was found many times. At one end the junction does not follow the germline gene, possibly because of a read error. In nucleotides, the CDR3 is TGCGCCAGCAGCTTGGGACTAGCGGGGACCACAGATACGCAGTATTTT. Translation: CASSLGLAGTTDTQYF. The V call is TRBV7-9, the J call TRBJ2-3; 13 bases match TRBD2. The CDR3 extends over 16 amino acids. CDR1 is SEHNR and CDR2 is FQNEAQ in the germline V gene (reference sequence).

The CDR3 loop is CASSPTAWGYGYTF. CDR3 coding DNA: TGTGCCAGCAGCCCGACTGCCTGGGGTTATGGCTACACCTTC. The chain links TRBV14 to TRBJ1-2; D gene uncertain. The V end lost 4 bases, the J end lost 5 bases, and 14 bases lay between the germline ends. Germline CDR1 is SGHDN and CDR2 is FVKESK. This CDR3 has 14 amino acids.

A word on this clonotype: A read error may be the cause here, since a much bigger clone is one base away. The rearrangement joins TRBV29-1 to TRBJ2-3; weak D call: TRBD2 (5 bases). The V and J ends lost 7 bases and 7 bases respectively, with 15 bases between them. This CDR3 has 12 amino acids. CDR1 is SQVTM, CDR2 ANQGSEA, per germline. The CDR3 reads CSAHTSCYTQYF. The CDR3 DNA reads as TGCAGCGCCCACACTAGTTGCTATACGCAGTATTTT.

The genes are TRBV5-1 and TRBJ2-7; D tentatively fits TRBD1 or TRBD2 (5 bases each). This CDR3 is built from 15 residues. Trimming left V 0 bases short and J 6 bases short, with 16 bases between. CDR1 is SGHRS and CDR2 is YFSETQ in the germline V gene. This chain's CDR3 is CASSLEGTEEPEQYF. Written as DNA, the CDR3 is TGCGCCAGCAGCTTGGAAGGGACGGAGGAGCCCGAGCAGTACTTC.

Comments on this clonotype: Germline is not matched at one junction end, which may reflect a read error. The chain couples TRBV3-1 to TRBJ1-1; D possibly corresponds to TRBD1 (5 bases). Germline V lookup: CDR1 LGHDT, CDR2 YNNKEL (reference sequence). The CDR3 consists of 13 residues. CDR3 nucleotide sequence: TGTGCCAGCAGCCCGATCGGGACCACTGAGGCTTTCTTT. Translating gives CASSPIGTTEAFF.

The rearrangement joins TRBV5-6 to TRBJ2-7; a weak D match, TRBD2 (5 bases). CDR1 and CDR2 (germline): SGHDT, YYEEEE. V lost 1 base to trimming and J lost 2 bases, with 16 bases between them. CDR3 length: 16 residues. The CDR3 DNA reads as TGTGCCAGCAGCTTGAAATGGGAAGCGGAGCCCTACGAGCAGTACTTC. Translation gives CASSLKWEAEPYEQYF. The variable domain in full, completed from reference TRBV5-6 and TRBJ2-7, reads DAGVTQSPTHLIKTRGQQVTLRCSPKSGHDTVSWYQQALGQGPQFIFQYYEEEERQRGNFPDRFSGHQFPNYSSELNVNALLLGDSALYLCASSLKWEAEPYEQYFGPGTRLTVT.

This chain connects TRBV5-1 to TRBJ2-1; 7 nucleotides agree with TRBD1. Germline CDR1 SGHRS, CDR2 YFSETQ. The CDR3 totals 16 residues. Germline trimming cut 6 bases from V and 5 bases from J; bases unmatched to any gene: 14. This CDR3 is CASTGQSALSHNEQFF. CDR3 in DNA: TGCGCCAGCACGGGACAGAGCGCCCTTTCCCACAATGAGCAGTTCTTC.

Note on this clonotype: A much larger clonotype is one base distant, so this may be a read error. The rearrangement links TRBV9 to TRBJ2-7; 7 bases are shared with TRBD1. The V gene end was trimmed by 2 bases and the J gene end by 4 bases; junction bases not matched to a gene: 9. The CDR3 consists of 15 residues. In germline, CDR1 is SGDLS, CDR2 YYNGEE. CDR3 residues: CASSVGQEAKYEQYF. CDR3 DNA sequence: TGTGCCAGCAGCGTCGGACAGGAGGCAAAATACGAGCAGTACTTC.

This clonotype occurred once. The V gene is TRBV7-6, the J gene TRBJ1-4, with 8 bases aligning to TRBD1. V was clipped by 7 bases and J by 0 bases; unmatched bases: 7. The CDR3 is made up of 16 amino acids. In germline, CDR1 is SGHVS, CDR2 FNYEAQ. In DNA form, the CDR3 reads TGTGCCAGCACCCCGGACAGGGCCCCAACTAATGAAAAACTGTTTTTT. This translates into CASTPDRAPTNEKLFF.

This chain connects TRBV7-2 to TRBJ2-1, with D possibly being TRBD1 or TRBD2 (5 bases each). The CDR3 contains 18 residues. V lost 6 bases and J 7 bases, leaving 28 bases between the germline ends. Germline V gene data show CDR1 as SGHTA and CDR2 as FQGNSA. The CDR3 DNA reads TGTGCCAGCAGTTTACCAGGCCCGGGACCCGATTGGAGGAATGAGCAGTTCTTC. Translating gives CASSLPGPGPDWRNEQFF.

This clonotype has only a few counts. This chain uses TRBV20-1 with TRBJ2-7; D is perhaps TRBD2 (7 bases). This CDR3 has 15 amino acids. Trimming cost V 6 bases and J 2 bases, with 20 bases left between them. CDR1 and CDR2 from the germline V gene are DFQATT and SNEGSKA (reference sequence). CDR3 residues: CSAVNPRGGPYEQYF. In DNA, the CDR3 is TGCAGTGCCGTCAACCCAAGGGGGGGACCCTACGAGCAGTACTTC.

This clonotype was observed a few times. This sequence joins TRBV28 and TRBJ2-1; TRBD2 aligns across 15 bases. Germline V gene sequence: CDR1 MDHEN, CDR2 SYDVKM. The CDR3 is 16 residues long. After removal of 4 bases from V and 4 bases from J, the junction contained 2 bases not matched to a gene. The CDR3 loop is CASSSGTSGGYNEQFF. In nucleotides, the CDR3 is TGTGCCAGCAGTTCAGGGACTAGCGGGGGGTACAATGAGCAGTTCTTC.

There are many counts of this clonotype. The rearrangement uses TRBV10-3 and TRBJ2-1; weak D call: TRBD1 (6 bases). This CDR3 comprises 14 residues. Germline values: CDR1 ENHRY, CDR2 SYGVKD. Trimming took off 0 bases at V and 6 bases at J, with 9 bases between the two ends. CDR3 amino acids: CAISESGRGNEQFF. The CDR3, as DNA: TGTGCCATCAGTGAGTCAGGCAGGGGCAATGAGCAGTTCTTC.

Of note for this clonotype: Given a much more abundant clone one base away, this may be a read error. V is TRBV7-9 and J is TRBJ2-7; 7 bases map to TRBD1. The CDR3 loop spans 14 amino acids. Per germline, CDR1 SEHNR and CDR2 FQNEAQ (reference sequence). The CDR3 is CASSSTGFEDERYF. As DNA, the CDR3 is TGTGCCAGCAGCTCGACAGGGTTTGAGGACGAGCGGTACTTC.

This clonotype appeared a few times. This chain connects TRBV5-1 to TRBJ2-2; 7 nucleotides agree with TRBD1. Germline CDR1 reads SGHRS; CDR2 reads YFSETQ. The CDR3 runs 15 residues. V was pared by 2 bases and J by 3 bases, with 4 bases of the junction left unmatched. The CDR3 DNA is TGCGCCAGCAGCTTTAGAGGACAGGACACCGGGGAGCTGTTTTTT. Translating it yields CASSFRGQDTGELFF. Full variable domain (outside the CDR3, taken from reference TRBV5-1 and TRBJ2-2): KAGVTQTPRYLIKTRGQQVTLSCSPISGHRSVSWYQQTPGQGLQFLFEYFSETQRNKGNFPGRFSGRQFSNSRSEMNVSTLELGDSALYLCASSFRGQDTGELFFGEGSRLTVL.

This clonotype was counted between two and nine times. This chain uses TRBV20-1 with TRBJ1-2; 9 nucleotides agree with TRBD1. V lost 3 bases to trimming and J lost 8 bases; unmatched junction nucleotides: 13. The germline CDR1 and CDR2 sequences are DFQATT and SNEGSKA (reference sequence). The CDR3 consists of 15 residues. CDR3 nucleotide sequence: TGCAGTGCTAGGGTCGAGGACAGGGGCCGGAGAGGCTACACCTTC. Its protein is CSARVEDRGRRGYTF.

This sequence joins TRBV6-6 and TRBJ1-1; D not resolved. Trimming shortened V by 6 bases and J by 1 base, and 12 bases separated the two germline ends. CDR3 length equals 14 residues. From germline, CDR1 is MNHNY and CDR2 SVGAGI (reference sequence). As DNA, the CDR3 is TGTGCCAGCAGCGGCGGGATTGCGAACACTGAAGCTTTCTTT. It specifies CASSGGIANTEAFF.

The chain links TRBV5-1 to TRBJ1-6, with 7 bases lining up with TRBD1. Per the germline V gene, CDR1 is SGHRS and CDR2 is YFSETQ. CDR3 size: 15 residues. With 4 bases clipped from V and 10 bases from J, the junction kept 11 bases outside the gene matches. Written as DNA, the CDR3 is TGCGCCAGCAGCCTGACAGGGAGAGAGAGGTCACCCCTCCACTTT. Residues: CASSLTGRERSPLHF.

This clonotype was counted a few times. One end of the junction does not line up with germline, which may come from a read error. V usage is TRBV4-1 and J usage is TRBJ1-5; D uncertain. CDR3 length: 14 residues. Germline V CDR1 and CDR2: MGHRA, YSYEKL. The CDR3 sequence is CASSQDSNNQPRHF. The CDR3 DNA sequence: TGCGCCAGCAGCCAAGATTCTAACAATCAGCCCCGGCATTTT.

The rearrangement links TRBV4-2 to TRBJ2-2; tentative D call: TRBD2 (7 bases). This CDR3 region has 17 residues. Germline loops: CDR1 LGHNA, CDR2 YNFKEQ. Trimming removed 0 bases from V and 1 base from J, with 12 bases in between. The CDR3 DNA follows: TGTGCCAGCAGCCAAGAGGGGGGGGCGCTGAACACCGGGGAGCTGTTTTTT. Protein product: CASSQEGGALNTGELFF.

The chain employs TRBV4-2 and TRBJ2-5, with 10 bases matching TRBD1. V trimming: 2 bases; J trimming: 5 bases; junction bases outside the gene matches: 5. Per the germline V gene, CDR1 is LGHNA and CDR2 is YNFKEQ. This CDR3 spans 15 amino acids. CDR3 nucleotides: TGTGCCAGCAGCCAACTCGCGACAGGGGGCGAGACCCAGTACTTC. Translating it yields CASSQLATGGETQYF.